The sequence of this TCR beta chain was determined in a study of OX40 agonist ivuxolimab in advanced cancers. Comment on this clone: Antigen: not known.

V was shortened by 4 bases and J by 2 bases, with 8 bases between the two germline ends. CDR1 is ENHRY and CDR2 is SYGVKD in the germline V gene. CDR3 length equals 13 residues. Study results and caveats: In general, CD8+ T cells held more expanded clones than CD4+ did, on average. Partial responders at 0.1-3.0 mg/kg had among the lowest clonal expansion. The CD4+ and CD8+ T cells in the blood had expanded clonally by week 6 at 0.1 to 3.0 mg/kg.

The method was immunoSEQ multiplex PCR; TCRdb's version includes in-frame clones alone and lacks a portion of them. Found here are approximately 50,000 clones, about 84% of them singletons; the top ten hold roughly 4%. This sequence originates from an adult with an advanced solid tumor such as melanoma, head and neck, liver or kidney cancer. The sample consisted of CD4+ or CD8+ T cells sorted from blood, taken in a trial of the OX40 agonist ivuxolimab. This sequence joins TRBV10-3 and TRBJ2-5; D is unclear. The CDR3 loop is CAISGTEQETQYF. The CDR3 DNA sequence: TGTGCCATCAGTGGGACGGAACAAGAGACCCAGTACTTC.